Sequencing of this T cell receptor beta chain was carried out in a study of blood T cells in healthy people across ages. Study background: T cells yielded about one barcoded beta molecule per two cells through template switching.

CDR1 MNHEY and CDR2 SVGEGT come from the germline V gene. The V and J ends lost 2 bases and 2 bases respectively, with 18 bases between them. The CDR3 runs 17 residues. Points from the study as a whole: Any changes in expanded clonotypes were possibly confounded, as donor CMV status remained unknown. TCR beta diversity, measured per million T cells, fell in a roughly linear way with age.

Concerning this clonotype: Its antigen is undetermined.

The use of a sample-barcoded 5' primer and a J-beta primer mix characterized a second PCR of about 6 to 11 cycles. Using its own MiXCR run on the 5' RACE reads, TCRdb lists one record per CDR3 protein. Altogether around 1,800,000 distinct CDR3 sequences are present, about two fifths being singletons, with the ten largest covering more than 20%. The donors, all healthy, were Caucasians living in Russia, aged roughly 6 to 90. The clonotype was recovered from a human donor in good health. The V call is TRBV6-2 or TRBV6-3, the J call TRBJ2-5, with no clear D. Sequenced input: blood. The CDR3 DNA follows: TGTGCCAGCAGTTACGGCTTTGGCGGCGAGGTACAAGAGACCCAGTACTTC. Amino acids: CASSYGFGGEVQETQYF.